This TCR beta chain is drawn from a study of T cell repertoires in cytomegalovirus infection. At the level of the study: Evidence of both CMV infection and a matching HLA type came from public TCR beta signatures.

TCRdb recomputed calls from the reads with MiXCR, one row per CDR3 protein. Of about 6,100 distinct CDR3 sequences in the sample, around 52% were seen once. CDR3 length: 20 residues. Trimming cost V 6 bases and J 1 base, with 28 bases left between them. This clonotype is labeled large (0.1 to 1%). What it binds is not known. Broader study findings: In two of eight donors, the top clonotype was HLA-C-restricted CMV-specific.

Sequencing was performed on PBMCs, sequenced either directly or after in vitro stimulation (not recorded which). The origin of this receptor is a human donor in good health (CMV status not recorded). Some clones in this sample may be carry-over from other donors' samples. The chain recombines TRBV12-3 or TRBV12-4 with TRBJ2-1; D is tentatively TRBD1 or TRBD2 (5 bases each). The CDR3 coding sequence is TGTGCCAGCAGCTCCCTAAGCCTCCTTGGGGGAGAAAGGTCCTACAATGAGCAGTTCTTC. Translating gives CASSSLSLLGGERSYNEQFF.